This T cell receptor (beta chain) was sequenced during a study of cytomegalovirus exposure and HLA in healthy donors. Findings and limits, study-wide: A prior analysis recorded that most TCR beta V segments were productive about 87% or about 30% of the time. Per a later analysis, HLA-associated TCR beta chains showed more clonal expansion than other, equally common TCR beta chains. Donors were assumed by presence/absence analyses to have roughly uniform sequencing depth.

PCR employed 60 Vbeta and 13 Jbeta primers. Using immunoSEQ multiplex PCR, the repertoire was profiled, and TCRdb retains in-frame clones only, with some absent. The sample yields some 150,000 clones, 76% seen once. The V end lost 2 bases, the J end lost 10 bases, and 15 bases lay between the germline ends. Per the germline V gene, CDR1 is SEHNR and CDR2 is FQNEAQ (reference sequence). This CDR3 contains 14 residues. This clone was seen a few times. The antigen is undetermined. Sequences were obtained from PBMCs. The J gene is TRBJ2-1, the V gene TRBV7-9; maybe TRBD2 (5 bases). The TCR comes from a female donor in good health and CMV-seropositive. The CDR3 sequence: CASSLLSGSGEQFF. The CDR3 DNA reads as TGTGCCAGCAGCTTATTGAGTGGCTCGGGGGAGCAGTTCTTC.